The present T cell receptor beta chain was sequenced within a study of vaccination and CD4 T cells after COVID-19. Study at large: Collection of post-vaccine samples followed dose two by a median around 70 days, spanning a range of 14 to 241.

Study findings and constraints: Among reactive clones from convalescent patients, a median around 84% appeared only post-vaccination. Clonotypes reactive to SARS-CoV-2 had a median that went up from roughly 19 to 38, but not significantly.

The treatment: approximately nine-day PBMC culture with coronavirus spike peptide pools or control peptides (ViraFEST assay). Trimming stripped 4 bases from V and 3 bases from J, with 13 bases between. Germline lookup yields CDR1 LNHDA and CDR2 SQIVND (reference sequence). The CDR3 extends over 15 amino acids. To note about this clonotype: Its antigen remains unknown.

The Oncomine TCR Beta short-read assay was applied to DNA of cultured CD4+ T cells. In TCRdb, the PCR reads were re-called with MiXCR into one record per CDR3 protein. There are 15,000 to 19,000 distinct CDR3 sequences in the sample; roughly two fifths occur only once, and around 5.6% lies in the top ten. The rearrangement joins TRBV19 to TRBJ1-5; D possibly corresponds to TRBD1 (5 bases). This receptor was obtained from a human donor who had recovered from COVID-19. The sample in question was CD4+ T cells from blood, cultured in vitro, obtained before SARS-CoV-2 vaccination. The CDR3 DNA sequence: TGTGCCAGTAGTAAGGTAGGGGAATTCAATCAGCCCCAGCATTTT. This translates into CASSKVGEFNQPQHF.